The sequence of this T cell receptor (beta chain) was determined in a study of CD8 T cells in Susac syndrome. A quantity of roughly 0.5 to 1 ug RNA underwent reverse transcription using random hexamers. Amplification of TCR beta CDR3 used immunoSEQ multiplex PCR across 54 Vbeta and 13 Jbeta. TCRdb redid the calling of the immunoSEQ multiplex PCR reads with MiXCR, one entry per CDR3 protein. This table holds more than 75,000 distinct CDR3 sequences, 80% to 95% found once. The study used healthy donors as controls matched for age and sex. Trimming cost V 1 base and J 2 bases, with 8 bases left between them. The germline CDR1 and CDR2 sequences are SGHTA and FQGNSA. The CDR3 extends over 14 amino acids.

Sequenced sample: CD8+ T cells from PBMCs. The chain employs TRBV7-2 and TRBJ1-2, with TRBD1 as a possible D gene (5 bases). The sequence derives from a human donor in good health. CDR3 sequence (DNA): TGTGCCAGCAGCTTAGAGGAGGGGAACTATGGCTACACCTTC. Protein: CASSLEEGNYGYTF.